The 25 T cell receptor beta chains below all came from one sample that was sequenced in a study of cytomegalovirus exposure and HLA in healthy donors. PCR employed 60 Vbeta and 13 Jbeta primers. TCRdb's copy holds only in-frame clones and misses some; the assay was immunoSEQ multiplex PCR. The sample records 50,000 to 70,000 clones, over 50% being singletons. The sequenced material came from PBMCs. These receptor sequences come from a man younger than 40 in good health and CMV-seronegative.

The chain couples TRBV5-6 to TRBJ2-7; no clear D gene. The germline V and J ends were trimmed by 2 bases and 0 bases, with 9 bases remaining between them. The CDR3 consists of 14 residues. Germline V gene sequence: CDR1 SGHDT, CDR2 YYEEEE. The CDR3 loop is CASSFFRSSYEQYF. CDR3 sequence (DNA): TGTGCCAGCAGCTTTTTTAGGAGCTCCTACGAGCAGTACTTC.

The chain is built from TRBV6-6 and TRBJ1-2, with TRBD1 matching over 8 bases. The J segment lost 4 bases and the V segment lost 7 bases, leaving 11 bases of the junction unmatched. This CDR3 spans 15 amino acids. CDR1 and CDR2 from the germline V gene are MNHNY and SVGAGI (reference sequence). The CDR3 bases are TGTGCCAGCATTCTAAGAGACAGGGGAAGCTATGGCTACACCTTC. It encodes CASILRDRGSYGYTF.

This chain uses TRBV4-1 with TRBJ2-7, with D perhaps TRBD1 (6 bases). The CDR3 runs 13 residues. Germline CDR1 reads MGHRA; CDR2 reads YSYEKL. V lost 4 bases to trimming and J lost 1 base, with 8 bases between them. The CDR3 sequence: CASSRGQSYEQYF. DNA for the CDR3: TGCGCCAGCAGCCGGGGACAATCCTACGAGCAGTACTTC.

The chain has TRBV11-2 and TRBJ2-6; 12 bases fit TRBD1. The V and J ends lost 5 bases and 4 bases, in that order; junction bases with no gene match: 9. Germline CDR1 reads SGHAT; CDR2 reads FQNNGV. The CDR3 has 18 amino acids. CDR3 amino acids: CASSVSGTGGWGANVLTF. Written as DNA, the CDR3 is TGTGCCAGCAGCGTATCGGGGACAGGGGGCTGGGGGGCCAACGTCCTGACTTTC.

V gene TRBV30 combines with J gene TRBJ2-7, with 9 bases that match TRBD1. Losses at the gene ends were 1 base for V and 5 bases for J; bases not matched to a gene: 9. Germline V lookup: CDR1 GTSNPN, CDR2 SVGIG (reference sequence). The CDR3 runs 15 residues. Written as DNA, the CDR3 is TGTGCCTGGAGTGAGAATCTGGGACAGGGAGACGAGCAGTACTTC. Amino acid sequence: CAWSENLGQGDEQYF. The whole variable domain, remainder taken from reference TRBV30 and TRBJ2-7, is SQTIHQWPATLVQPVGSPLSLECTVEGTSNPNLYWYRQAAGRGLQLLFYSVGIGQISSEVPQNLSASRPQDRQFILSSKKLLLSDSGFYLCAWSENLGQGDEQYFGPGTRLTVT.

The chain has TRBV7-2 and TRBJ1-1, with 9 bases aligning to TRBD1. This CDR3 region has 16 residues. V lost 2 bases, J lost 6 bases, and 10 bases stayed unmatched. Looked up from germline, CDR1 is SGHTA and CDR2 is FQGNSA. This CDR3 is CASSLRGQGSRSEAFF. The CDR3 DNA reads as TGTGCCAGCAGCTTAAGGGGACAGGGTTCTAGGTCTGAAGCTTTCTTT.

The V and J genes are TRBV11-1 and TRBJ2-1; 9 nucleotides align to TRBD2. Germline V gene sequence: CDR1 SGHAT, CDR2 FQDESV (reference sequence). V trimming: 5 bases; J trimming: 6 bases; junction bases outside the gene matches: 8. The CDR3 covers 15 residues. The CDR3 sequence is CASSPLAGGPNEQFF. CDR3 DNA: TGTGCCAGCAGCCCCCTGGCGGGGGGGCCCAATGAGCAGTTCTTC.

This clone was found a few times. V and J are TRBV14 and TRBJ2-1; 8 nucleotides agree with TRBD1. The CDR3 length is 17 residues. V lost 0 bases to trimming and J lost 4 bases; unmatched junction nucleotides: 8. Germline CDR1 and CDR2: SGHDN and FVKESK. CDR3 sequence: CASSQDYGNRGYNEQFF. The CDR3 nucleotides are TGTGCCAGCAGCCAAGATTACGGAAACAGGGGGTACAATGAGCAGTTCTTC.

This CDR3 reads CASSQGRGRLFSGEIVDEKLFF. The CDR3 DNA reads TGCGCCAGCAGCCAAGGCAGGGGGCGACTCTTCTCGGGGGAAATAGTAGATGAAAAACTGTTTTTT. The V gene is TRBV4-1, the J gene TRBJ1-4; the match to TRBD1 covers 8 bases. Germline CDR1 reads MGHRA; CDR2 reads YSYEKL. CDR3 length equals 22 residues. J lost 6 bases, V lost 1 base, and 25 bases had no gene match.

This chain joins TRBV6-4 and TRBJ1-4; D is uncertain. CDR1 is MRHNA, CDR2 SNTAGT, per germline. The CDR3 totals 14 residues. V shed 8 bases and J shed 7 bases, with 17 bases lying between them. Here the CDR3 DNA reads TGTGCCAGCCCCTTCACCAGGAGGAGTGAAAAACTGTTTTTT. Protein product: CASPFTRRSEKLFF.

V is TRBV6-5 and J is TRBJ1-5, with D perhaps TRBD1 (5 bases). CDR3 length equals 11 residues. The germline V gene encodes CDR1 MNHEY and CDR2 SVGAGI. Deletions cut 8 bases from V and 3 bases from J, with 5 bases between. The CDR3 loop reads CASGANQPQHF. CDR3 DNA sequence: TGTGCCAGCGGGGCCAATCAGCCCCAGCATTTT.

CDR3 nucleotides: TGCGCCAGCAGCTTGGGGGGAGACTCCTACGAGCAGTACTTC. Protein product: CASSLGGDSYEQYF. The chain links TRBV5-1 to TRBJ2-7; D possibly corresponds to TRBD2 (5 bases). Germline CDR1 SGHRS, CDR2 YFSETQ. The CDR3 loop spans 14 amino acids. Trimming removed 0 bases at V and 0 bases at J, with 7 bases between.

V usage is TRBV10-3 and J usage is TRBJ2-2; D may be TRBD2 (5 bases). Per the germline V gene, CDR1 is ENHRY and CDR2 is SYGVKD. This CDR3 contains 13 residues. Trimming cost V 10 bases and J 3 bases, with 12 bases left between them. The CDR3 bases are TGTGCCACGCTAGACGGGGACACCGGGGAGCTGTTTTTT. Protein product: CATLDGDTGELFF.

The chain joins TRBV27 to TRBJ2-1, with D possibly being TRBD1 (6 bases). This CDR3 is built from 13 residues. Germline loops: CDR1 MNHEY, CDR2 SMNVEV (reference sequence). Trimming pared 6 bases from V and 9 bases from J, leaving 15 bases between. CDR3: CASSRLTGTEQFF. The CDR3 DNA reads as TGTGCCAGCAGCCGACTTACAGGGACTGAGCAGTTCTTC.

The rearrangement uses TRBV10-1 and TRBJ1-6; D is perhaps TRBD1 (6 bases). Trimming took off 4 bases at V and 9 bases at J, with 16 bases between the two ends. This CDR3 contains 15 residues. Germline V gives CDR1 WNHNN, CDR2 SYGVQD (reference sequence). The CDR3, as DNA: TGCGCCAGCAGTGGATCCACAGGGCTTAGTTCACCCCTCCACTTT. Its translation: CASSGSTGLSSPLHF.

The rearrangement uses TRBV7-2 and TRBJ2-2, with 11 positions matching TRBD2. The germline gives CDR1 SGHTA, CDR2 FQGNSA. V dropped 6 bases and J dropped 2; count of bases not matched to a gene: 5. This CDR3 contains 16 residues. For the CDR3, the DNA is TGTGCCAGCAGTCCAACTAGCGGGGGTAACACCGGGGAGCTGTTTTTT. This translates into CASSPTSGGNTGELFF.

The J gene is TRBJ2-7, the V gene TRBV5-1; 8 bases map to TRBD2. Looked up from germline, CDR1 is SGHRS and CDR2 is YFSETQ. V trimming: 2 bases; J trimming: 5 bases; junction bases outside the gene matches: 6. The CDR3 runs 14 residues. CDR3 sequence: CASSFGPAGDEQYF. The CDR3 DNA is TGCGCCAGCAGCTTCGGACCAGCGGGGGACGAGCAGTACTTC.

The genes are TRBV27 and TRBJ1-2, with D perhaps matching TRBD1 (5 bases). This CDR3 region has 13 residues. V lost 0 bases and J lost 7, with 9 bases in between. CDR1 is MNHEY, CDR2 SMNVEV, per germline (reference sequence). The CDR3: CASSLSRVGGYTF. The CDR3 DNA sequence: TGTGCCAGCAGTTTATCCAGGGTCGGTGGCTACACCTTC.

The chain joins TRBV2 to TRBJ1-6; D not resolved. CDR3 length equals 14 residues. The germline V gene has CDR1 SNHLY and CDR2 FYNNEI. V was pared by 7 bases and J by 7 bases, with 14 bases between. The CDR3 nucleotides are TGTGCCAGCATAAGAGGTCCGATCAATTCACCCCTCCACTTT. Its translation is CASIRGPINSPLHF.

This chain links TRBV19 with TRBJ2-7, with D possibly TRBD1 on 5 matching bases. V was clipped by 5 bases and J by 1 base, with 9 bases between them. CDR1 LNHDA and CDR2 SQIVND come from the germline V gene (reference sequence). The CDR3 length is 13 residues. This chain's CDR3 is CASSPRQSYEQYF. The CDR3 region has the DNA TGTGCCAGTAGTCCGAGACAGTCCTACGAGCAGTACTTC.

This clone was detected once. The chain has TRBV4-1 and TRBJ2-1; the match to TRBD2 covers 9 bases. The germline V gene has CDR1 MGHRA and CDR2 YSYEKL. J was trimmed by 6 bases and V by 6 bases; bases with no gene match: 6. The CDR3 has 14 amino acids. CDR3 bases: TGCGCCAGCAGACCACTAGCGGGTGGCAATGAGCAGTTCTTC. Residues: CASRPLAGGNEQFF.

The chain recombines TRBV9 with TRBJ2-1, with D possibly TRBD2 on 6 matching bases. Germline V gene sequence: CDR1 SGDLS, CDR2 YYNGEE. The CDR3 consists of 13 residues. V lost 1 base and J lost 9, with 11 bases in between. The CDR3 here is CASSVSGSGEQFF. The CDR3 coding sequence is TGTGCCAGCAGCGTAAGCGGGTCGGGTGAGCAGTTCTTC.

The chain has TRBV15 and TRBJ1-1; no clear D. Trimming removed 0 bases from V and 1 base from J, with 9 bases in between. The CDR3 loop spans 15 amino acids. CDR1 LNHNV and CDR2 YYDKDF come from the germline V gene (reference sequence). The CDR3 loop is CATSRDIGENTEAFF. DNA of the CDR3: TGTGCCACCAGCAGAGATATCGGGGAGAACACTGAAGCTTTCTTT.

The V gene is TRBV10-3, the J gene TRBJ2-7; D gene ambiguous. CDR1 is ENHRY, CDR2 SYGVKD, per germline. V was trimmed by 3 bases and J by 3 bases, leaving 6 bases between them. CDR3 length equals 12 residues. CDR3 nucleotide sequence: TGTGCCATCAGTGAATCCAGCTACGAGCAGTACTTC. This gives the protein CAISESSYEQYF.

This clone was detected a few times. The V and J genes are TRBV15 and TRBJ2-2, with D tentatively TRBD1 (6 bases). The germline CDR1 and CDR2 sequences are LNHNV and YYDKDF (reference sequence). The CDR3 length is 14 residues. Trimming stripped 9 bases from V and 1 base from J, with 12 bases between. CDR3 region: CATEYRVNTGELFF. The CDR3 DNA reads TGTGCCACGGAATACAGGGTGAACACCGGGGAGCTGTTTTTT.